A selection of T cell receptor beta chains follows, all from one sample in a study of OX40 agonist ivuxolimab in advanced cancers. TCRdb keeps only in-frame clones here, not all; method: immunoSEQ multiplex PCR. Found here are 15,000 to 20,000 clones, more than 85% of them singletons; the top ten hold less than 9%. The sequencing used CD4+ or CD8+ T cells sorted from blood, collected in a trial of the OX40 agonist ivuxolimab. Receptor source: an adult with an advanced solid tumor such as melanoma, head and neck, liver or kidney cancer. Both conserved end residues are part of each CDR3. A D gene is named only where the DNA matches it firmly. Expanded clones are given a class, and other clones once, few, many or no size at all.

V,D,length,J,size,CDR3,DNA
TRBV4-1,NA,16,TRBJ1-1,NA,CASSHSWEAPNTEAFF,TGCGCCAGCAGCCACAGTTGGGAGGCCCCGAACACTGAAGCTTTCTTT
TRBV7-9,NA,15,TRBJ2-3,NA,CASSLVGQQVDTQYF,TGTGCCAGCAGCTTAGTTGGTCAACAGGTGGATACGCAGTATTTT
TRBV27,NA,14,TRBJ2-7,NA,CASSADTGPYEQYF,TGTGCCAGCAGTGCCGACACAGGGCCCTACGAGCAGTACTTC
TRBV6-6,TRBD2,15,TRBJ2-2,NA,CASTMAGVTSGELFF,TGTGCCAGCACCATGGCGGGAGTGACAAGCGGGGAGCTGTTTTTT
TRBV9,NA,15,TRBJ2-3,NA,CASSVQNLRTDTQYF,TGTGCCAGCAGCGTACAGAACCTACGCACAGATACGCAGTATTTT
TRBV7-8,TRBD1,15,TRBJ2-7,NA,CASRLGTGLTYEQYF,TGTGCCAGCAGACTAGGGACAGGACTGACCTACGAGCAGTACTTC
TRBV6-4,NA,13,TRBJ2-5,NA,CASSDFPGETQYF,TGTGCCAGCAGTGATTTCCCAGGGGAGACCCAGTACTTC
TRBV11-3,TRBD2,14,TRBJ2-7,NA,CASSFRGGSYEQYF,TGTGCCAGCAGCTTTCGGGGGGGCTCCTACGAGCAGTACTTC
TRBV2,NA,12,TRBJ2-7,NA,CASSVTGMGQYF,TGTGCCAGCAGTGTTACAGGGATGGGGCAGTACTTC
TRBV28,TRBD1,19,TRBJ2-5,NA,CASSSAYLTGQVREETQYF,TGTGCCAGCAGTTCGGCTTACCTCACGGGACAGGTTAGGGAAGAGACCCAGTACTTC
TRBV28,TRBD2,18,TRBJ2-4,NA,CASSQGLAGGPGRDIQYF,TGTGCCAGCAGTCAGGGACTAGCGGGAGGGCCCGGGCGGGACATTCAGTACTTC
TRBV7-6,TRBD2,14,TRBJ2-1,NA,CASSPREGYNEQFF,TGTGCCAGCAGCCCTCGGGAGGGTTACAATGAGCAGTTCTTC
TRBV7-9,NA,13,TRBJ2-7,once,CASSEDLAREQYF,TGTGCCAGCAGCGAGGACCTCGCCCGCGAGCAGTACTTC
TRBV7-6,NA,16,TRBJ1-6,NA,CASSLAGAVTNSPLHF,TGTGCCAGCAGCTTAGCGGGGGCAGTGACTAATTCACCCCTCCACTTT
TRBV6-8,NA,14,TRBJ1-1,once,CASSYGTPNTEAFF,TGTGCCAGCAGTTACGGGACACCGAACACTGAAGCTTTCTTT